This TCR beta chain came from a study of CD8 T cells in Susac syndrome. TEMRA cells were FACS-enriched, and CD8+ and CD4+ T cells were isolated negatively. Random-hexamer reverse transcription was applied to 0.5 to 1 ug RNA. TCRdb re-analysed the immunoSEQ multiplex PCR reads in MiXCR, keeping a single row per CDR3 protein. The sample lists about 85,000 distinct CDR3 sequences; around 94% were seen once. Germline CDR1 is KGHSH and CDR2 is LQKENI. With 4 bases removed from V and 6 bases from J, the gap between germline ends came to 21 bases. This CDR3 comprises 16 residues. The rearrangement joins TRBV18 to TRBJ1-2; D is perhaps TRBD1 (6 bases). This TCR was sampled from a human donor in good health. The sample comprised CD8+ T cells from PBMCs. CDR3 DNA sequence: TGTGCCAGCTCACTAGACGGGACACCCCTTGCCGATGGCTACACCTTC. Its translation is CASSLDGTPLADGYTF.